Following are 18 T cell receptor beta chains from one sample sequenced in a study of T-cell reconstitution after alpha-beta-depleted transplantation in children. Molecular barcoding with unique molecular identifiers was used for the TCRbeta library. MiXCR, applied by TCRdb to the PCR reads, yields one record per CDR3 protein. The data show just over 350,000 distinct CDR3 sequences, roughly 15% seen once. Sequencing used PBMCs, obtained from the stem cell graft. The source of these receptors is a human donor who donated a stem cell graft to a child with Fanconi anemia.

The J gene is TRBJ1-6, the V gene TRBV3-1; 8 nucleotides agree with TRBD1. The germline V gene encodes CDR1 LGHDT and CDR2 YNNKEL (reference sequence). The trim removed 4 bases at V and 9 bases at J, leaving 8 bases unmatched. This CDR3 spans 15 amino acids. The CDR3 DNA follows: TGTGCCAGCAGCCTCGACAGGGGTGGGAGTTCACCCCTCCACTTT. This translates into CASSLDRGGSSPLHF.

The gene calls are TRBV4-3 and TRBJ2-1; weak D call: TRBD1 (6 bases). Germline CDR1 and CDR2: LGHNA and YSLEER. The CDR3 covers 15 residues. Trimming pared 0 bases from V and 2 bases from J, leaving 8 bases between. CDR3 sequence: CASSQEGQTYNEQFF. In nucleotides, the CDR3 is TGCGCCAGCAGCCAAGAAGGACAGACCTACAATGAGCAGTTCTTC.

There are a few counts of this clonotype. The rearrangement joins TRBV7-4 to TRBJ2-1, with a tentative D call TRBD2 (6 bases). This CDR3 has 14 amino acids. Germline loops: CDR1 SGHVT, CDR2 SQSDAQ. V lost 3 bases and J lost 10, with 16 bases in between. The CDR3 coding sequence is TGTGCCAGCAGCTTGGGACTTTACCCTTGCGAGCAGTTCTTC. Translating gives CASSLGLYPCEQFF. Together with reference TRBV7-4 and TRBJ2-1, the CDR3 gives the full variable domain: GAGVSQSPRYKVAKRGRDVALRCDSISGHVTLYWYRQTLGQGSEVLTYSQSDAQRDKSGRPSGRFSAERPERSVSTLKIQRTEQGDSAVYLCASSLGLYPCEQFFGPGTRLTVL.

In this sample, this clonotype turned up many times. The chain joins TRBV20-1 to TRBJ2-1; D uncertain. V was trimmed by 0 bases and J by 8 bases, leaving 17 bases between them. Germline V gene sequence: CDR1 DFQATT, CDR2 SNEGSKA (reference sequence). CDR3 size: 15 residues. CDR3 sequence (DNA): TGCAGTGCTAGAGATACAGCAGCATTGTCATATGAGCAGTTCTTC. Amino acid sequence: CSARDTAALSYEQFF.

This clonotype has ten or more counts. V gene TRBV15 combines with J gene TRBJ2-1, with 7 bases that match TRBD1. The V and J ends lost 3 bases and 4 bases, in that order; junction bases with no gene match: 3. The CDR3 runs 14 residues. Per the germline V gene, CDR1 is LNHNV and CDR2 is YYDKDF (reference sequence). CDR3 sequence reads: CATSRDRSYNEQFF. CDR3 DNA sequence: TGTGCCACCAGCAGGGACAGGTCGTACAATGAGCAGTTCTTC. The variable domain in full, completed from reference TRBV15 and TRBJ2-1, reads DAMVIQNPRYQVTQFGKPVTLSCSQTLNHNVMYWYQQKSSQAPKLLFHYYDKDFNNEADTPDNFQSRRPNTSFCFLDIRSPGLGDTAMYLCATSRDRSYNEQFFGPGTRLTVL.

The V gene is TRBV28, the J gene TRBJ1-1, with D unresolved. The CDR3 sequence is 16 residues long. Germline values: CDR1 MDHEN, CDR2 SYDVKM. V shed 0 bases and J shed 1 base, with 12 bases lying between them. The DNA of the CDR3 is TGTGCCAGCAGTTTATGGGGGAGCGGGTGGAACACTGAAGCTTTCTTT. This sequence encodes CASSLWGSGWNTEAFF.

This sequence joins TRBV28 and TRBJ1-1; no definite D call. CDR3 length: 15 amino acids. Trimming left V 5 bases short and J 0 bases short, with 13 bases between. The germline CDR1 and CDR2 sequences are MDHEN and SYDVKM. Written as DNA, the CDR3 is TGTGCCAGCAGTCCCCATCTAGGTATGAACACTGAAGCTTTCTTT. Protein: CASSPHLGMNTEAFF.

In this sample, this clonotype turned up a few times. CDR3 residues: CASSLASGAGELFF. The CDR3 region has the DNA TGTGCCAGCAGCTTGGCCTCAGGGGCCGGGGAGCTGTTTTTT. The chain carries TRBV5-5 and TRBJ2-2; a possible D gene is TRBD1 (6 bases). This CDR3 is built from 14 residues. CDR1 SGHKS and CDR2 YYEKEE come from the germline V gene (reference sequence). Between the trimmed V and J ends, which lost 0 bases and 6 bases, there was a span of 9 bases.

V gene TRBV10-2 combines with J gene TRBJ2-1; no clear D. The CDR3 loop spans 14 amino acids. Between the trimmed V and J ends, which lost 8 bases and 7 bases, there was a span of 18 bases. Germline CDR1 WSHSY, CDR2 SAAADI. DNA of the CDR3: TGCGCCAGCGGTGGGATTTTGGACCATAATGAGCAGTTCTTC. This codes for CASGGILDHNEQFF.

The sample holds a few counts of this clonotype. The DNA for the CDR3 is TGTGCCAGCAGTGCAGGGGGCCGTGGTTCACCCCTCCACTTT. Its translation is CASSAGGRGSPLHF. V usage is TRBV12-3 or TRBV12-4 and J usage is TRBJ1-6, with TRBD1 matching 8 bases. The CDR3 has 14 residues. With V trimmed by 5 bases and J by 9 bases, 6 bases remained unmatched.

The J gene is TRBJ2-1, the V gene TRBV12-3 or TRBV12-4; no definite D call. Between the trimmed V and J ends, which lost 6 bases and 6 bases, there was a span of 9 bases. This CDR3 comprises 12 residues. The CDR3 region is CASREPANEQFF. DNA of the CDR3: TGTGCCAGCAGAGAACCGGCCAATGAGCAGTTCTTC.

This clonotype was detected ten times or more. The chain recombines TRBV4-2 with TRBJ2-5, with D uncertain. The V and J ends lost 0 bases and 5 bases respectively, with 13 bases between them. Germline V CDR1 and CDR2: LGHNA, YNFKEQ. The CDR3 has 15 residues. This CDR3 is CASSQDFLVSETQYF. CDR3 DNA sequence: TGTGCCAGCAGCCAAGATTTTCTAGTATCGGAGACCCAGTACTTC.

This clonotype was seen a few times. CDR3 region: CASRYGQAGANVLTF. The CDR3 DNA is TGTGCCAGCAGATACGGGCAGGCTGGGGCCAACGTCCTGACTTTC. The chain couples TRBV6-5 to TRBJ2-6; D gene uncertain. The CDR3 is 15 residues long. Germline CDR1 MNHEY, CDR2 SVGAGI. The ends were cut back, 6 bases at V and 2 bases at J, with 11 bases in the middle.

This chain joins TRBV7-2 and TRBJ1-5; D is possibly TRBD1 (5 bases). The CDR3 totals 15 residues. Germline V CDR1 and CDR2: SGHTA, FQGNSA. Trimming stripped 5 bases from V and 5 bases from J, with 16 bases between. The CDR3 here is CASSTRQGGDQPQHF. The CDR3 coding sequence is TGTGCCAGCAGCACCAGGCAGGGAGGCGATCAGCCCCAGCATTTT.

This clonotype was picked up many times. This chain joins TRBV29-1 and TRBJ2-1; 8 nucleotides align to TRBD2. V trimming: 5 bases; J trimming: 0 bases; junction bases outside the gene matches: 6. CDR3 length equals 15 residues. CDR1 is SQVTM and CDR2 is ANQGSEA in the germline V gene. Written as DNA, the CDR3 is TGCAGCGTTAAAGCGGGGGTCGGCTCCTACAATGAGCAGTTCTTC. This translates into CSVKAGVGSYNEQFF.

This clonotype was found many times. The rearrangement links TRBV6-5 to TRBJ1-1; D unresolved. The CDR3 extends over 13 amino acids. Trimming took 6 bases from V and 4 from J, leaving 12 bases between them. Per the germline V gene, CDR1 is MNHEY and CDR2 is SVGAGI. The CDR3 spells CASSRLEGTEAFF. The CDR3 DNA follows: TGTGCCAGCAGCCGACTTGAGGGCACTGAAGCTTTCTTT.

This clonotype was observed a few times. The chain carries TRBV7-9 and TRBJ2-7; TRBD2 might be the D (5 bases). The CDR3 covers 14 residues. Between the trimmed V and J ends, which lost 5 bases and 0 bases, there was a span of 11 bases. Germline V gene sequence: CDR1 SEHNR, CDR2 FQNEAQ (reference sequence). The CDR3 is CASSPGVASYEQYV. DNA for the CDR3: TGTGCCAGCAGCCCCGGGGTTGCCTCCTACGAGCAGTACGTC.

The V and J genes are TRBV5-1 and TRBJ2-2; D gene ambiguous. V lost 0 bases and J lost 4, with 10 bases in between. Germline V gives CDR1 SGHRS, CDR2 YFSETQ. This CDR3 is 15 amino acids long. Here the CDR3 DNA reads TGCGCCAGCAGCTTGGAGCCAGTCGGCACCGGGGAGCTGTTTTTT. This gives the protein CASSLEPVGTGELFF.